The entry below gives a single TCR beta chain sequence along with its context. The antigen is unknown. The V end was cut by 3 bases, the J end by 10 bases, with 12 bases between. This CDR3 has 12 amino acids. Germline loops: CDR1 WNHNN, CDR2 SYGVQD (reference sequence). Libraries were prepared by immunoSEQ multiplex PCR; TCRdb keeps only in-frame clonotypes and omits some of them. The profile shows 140,000 or so clones, approximately 92% of them singletons. The entry originates in a study of T cell responses to AZD1222 COVID-19 vaccine. Findings and limits, study-wide: Two doses of AZD1222 preceded a rise in Spike-specific TCR breadth and depth.

Sequencing was performed on peripheral blood, taken on day 0 of AZD1222 vaccination. This chain links TRBV10-1 with TRBJ1-1, with a possible D match to TRBD1 (5 bases). The TCR comes from an adult in good health. CDR3 sequence reads: CASSDSGGRAFF. The CDR3 DNA reads TGCGCCAGCAGTGACTCCGGGGGAAGAGCTTTCTTT.